What follows are 28 T cell receptor beta chains derived from one specimen sequenced in a study of response to subunit inactivated influenza vaccine. Via MiXCR, TCRdb re-called the RT-PCR reads, giving one row per CDR3 protein. The sample includes about half a million distinct CDR3 sequences, approximately 7.1% of them seen just once. Specimen: PBMCs from blood, collected roughly 24 months after vaccination. Source of these receptors: a man between 50 and 70 years old who received an inactivated influenza vaccine.

This clonotype was seen many times. The gene calls are TRBV20-1 and TRBJ1-6, with D perhaps TRBD1 (6 bases). From germline, CDR1 is DFQATT and CDR2 SNEGSKA (reference sequence). V lost 3 bases to trimming and J lost 3 bases, with 12 bases between them. The CDR3 totals 15 residues. CDR3 residues: CSASADSYYNSPLHF. CDR3 coding DNA: TGCAGTGCTAGCGCGGACAGTTACTATAATTCACCCCTCCACTTT.

The rearrangement links TRBV12-3 or TRBV12-4 to TRBJ2-7; 10 bases match TRBD1. CDR3 length: 14 residues. Trimming removed 7 bases from V and 3 bases from J; junction bases left unmatched: 6. The CDR3, as DNA: TGTGCCAGCACTTATGACAGGGGGCTCTACGAGCAGTACTTC. The encoded protein is CASTYDRGLYEQYF.

A note on this clonotype: A read error may produce the germline difference seen at one junction end. The chain employs TRBV4-1 and TRBJ1-1; D uncertain. This CDR3 spans 14 amino acids. Germline CDR1 reads MGHRA; CDR2 reads YSYEKL. The CDR3 DNA reads as TGCGCCAGCAGCCAAGTCGGAATGAACTCTGAAGCTTTCTTT. Its protein is CASSQVGMNSEAFF.

The sample holds a few counts of this clonotype. The rearrangement links TRBV30 to TRBJ2-7; tentatively, D is TRBD2 (7 bases). The V gene's germline CDR1 is GTSNPN and CDR2 SVGIG (reference sequence). V lost 4 bases and J lost 3, with 13 bases in between. This CDR3 contains 13 residues. The DNA of the CDR3 is TGTGCCTGGAAGGGGGGGAGCGTCTACGAGCAGTACTTC. Its protein product is CAWKGGSVYEQYF.

This clonotype showed up many times. The V gene is TRBV2, the J gene TRBJ2-2; D not certain. V lost 4 bases to trimming and J lost 10 bases, with 7 bases between them. Germline CDR1 and CDR2: SNHLY and FYNNEI. The CDR3 consists of 11 residues. CDR3 DNA: TGTGCCAGCAGTGTCAGCCAGGAGCTGTTTTTT. Protein sequence: CASSVSQELFF. Full variable domain (rest looked up from reference TRBV2 and TRBJ2-2): EPEVTQTPSHQVTQMGQEVILRCVPISNHLYFYWYRQILGQKVEFLVSFYNNEISEKSEIFDDQFSVERPDGSNFTLKIRSTKLEDSAMYFCASSVSQELFFGEGSRLTVL.

This clonotype was picked up a small number of times. The chain uses TRBV7-6 and TRBJ1-4, with D unresolved. V was shortened by 0 bases and J by 1 base, with 9 bases between the two germline ends. Per the germline V gene, CDR1 is SGHVS and CDR2 is FNYEAQ. The CDR3 sequence is 16 residues long. DNA for the CDR3: TGTGCCAGCAGCTTAGCCCTTTACGGAACTAATGAAAAACTGTTTTTT. As protein: CASSLALYGTNEKLFF.

This clonotype showed up just a few times. This chain connects TRBV5-6 to TRBJ2-7, with TRBD2 matching 15 bases. From germline, CDR1 is SGHDT and CDR2 YYEEEE. This CDR3 region has 14 residues. Unmatched junction bases numbered 8, after V lost 4 bases and J lost 12 bases. The CDR3 here is CASSEGLAGGGGYF. The CDR3 bases are TGTGCCAGCAGCGAGGGACTAGCGGGAGGTGGTGGGTACTTC.

This clonotype has only a few counts. This chain joins TRBV5-1 and TRBJ2-3; D may be TRBD1 (5 bases). Germline lookup yields CDR1 SGHRS and CDR2 YFSETQ. The CDR3 sequence is 15 residues long. Deletions cut 0 bases from V and 4 bases from J, with 12 bases between. CDR3: CASSLVGKGADTQYF. The DNA for the CDR3 is TGCGCCAGCAGCTTGGTTGGGAAAGGGGCAGATACGCAGTATTTT.

At least ten counts were recorded for this clonotype. V is TRBV20-1 and J is TRBJ1-5, with D unclear. The length of the CDR3 is 14 residues. V was cut by 5 bases and J by 2 bases, with 13 bases left in between. Germline V gene lookup returns CDR1 DFQATT and CDR2 SNEGSKA (reference sequence). The CDR3: CSAGSLGGNQPQHF. DNA for the CDR3: TGCAGTGCTGGGTCTTTGGGAGGCAATCAGCCCCAGCATTTT.

This clonotype has at least ten counts. The chain links TRBV5-1 to TRBJ2-1; a weak D match, TRBD1 (6 bases). V shed 5 bases and J shed 7 bases, with 13 bases lying between them. The CDR3 loop spans 13 amino acids. CDR1 and CDR2 (germline): SGHRS, YFSETQ. The CDR3 nucleotides read TGCGCCAGCAGACAGGGTACACCGAATGAGCAGTTCTTC. It encodes CASRQGTPNEQFF.

This clonotype occurred a few times. The chain's CDR3 is CASRGTGDIQYF. CDR3 nucleotides: TGTGCCAGTAGGGGGACAGGAGACATTCAGTACTTC. The chain combines TRBV19 with TRBJ2-4, with TRBD1 matching 8 bases. This CDR3 comprises 12 residues. Looked up from germline, CDR1 is LNHDA and CDR2 is SQIVND (reference sequence). V was clipped by 6 bases and J by 8 bases; unmatched bases: 3.

This clonotype has only a few counts. This chain joins TRBV24-1 and TRBJ2-7, with D unclear. The CDR3 runs to 15 residues. Germline CDR1 reads KGHDR; CDR2 reads SFDVKD. Trimming removed 2 bases from V and 4 bases from J, with 14 bases in between. The DNA for the CDR3 is TGTGCCACCAGTGATTCTTGGGATCGCGAATACGAGCAGTACTTC. The encoded protein is CATSDSWDREYEQYF.

This clonotype has only a few counts. The J gene is TRBJ1-2, the V gene TRBV20-1; TRBD1 agrees at 9 bases. Germline CDR1 reads DFQATT; CDR2 reads SNEGSKA (reference sequence). This CDR3 contains 12 residues. The CDR3 spells CSVTGGVYGYTF. The CDR3 nucleotides read TGCAGCGTTACAGGGGGCGTGTATGGCTACACCTTC.

This clonotype came up a few times. The V and J genes are TRBV20-1 and TRBJ2-1; D call uncertain. Germline loops: CDR1 DFQATT, CDR2 SNEGSKA (reference sequence). CDR3 length: 10 residues. The V and J ends lost 3 bases and 7 bases respectively, with 4 bases between them. CDR3 coding DNA: TGCAGTGCTAGTCTTAATGAGCAGTTCTTC. Translating gives CSASLNEQFF.

This clonotype has a handful of counts. The chain is built from TRBV20-1 and TRBJ2-3; no clear D. V dropped 4 bases and J dropped 2 bases, with 16 bases sitting between them. CDR3 length equals 15 residues. Looked up from germline, CDR1 is DFQATT and CDR2 is SNEGSKA (reference sequence). The CDR3 DNA follows: TGCAGTGCTACTCGCGCCACCACCTTCACAGATACGCAGTATTTT. Its protein is CSATRATTFTDTQYF.

This clonotype was counted between two and nine times. The chain combines TRBV12-3 or TRBV12-4 with TRBJ1-2, with D tentatively TRBD1 (5 bases). CDR3 length: 15 residues. V lost 1 base to trimming and J lost 0 bases, with 9 bases between them. The CDR3 DNA sequence: TGTGCCAGCAGTTTAGGAGGGGACCCTAACTATGGCTACACCTTC. Translating gives CASSLGGDPNYGYTF.

This clonotype was counted a few times. V is TRBV15 and J is TRBJ2-1; 15 bases match TRBD2. Trimming at V came to 8 bases and at J to 3 bases, leaving 14 bases not matched to a gene. The CDR3 runs to 19 residues. Germline CDR1 reads LNHNV; CDR2 reads YYDKDF (reference sequence). Here the CDR3 reads CATGVTAGLAGGLYNEQFF. Here the CDR3 DNA reads TGTGCCACCGGGGTCACCGCGGGACTAGCGGGAGGACTCTACAATGAGCAGTTCTTC.

This chain uses TRBV5-1 with TRBJ2-7; D is tentatively TRBD1 or TRBD2 (6 bases each). V dropped 2 bases and J dropped 3 bases, with 15 bases sitting between them. The CDR3 length is 15 residues. Per the germline V gene, CDR1 is SGHRS and CDR2 is YFSETQ. The CDR3 loop is CASSFAGTKIYEQYF. DNA of the CDR3: TGCGCCAGCAGCTTTGCGGGGACAAAAATCTACGAGCAGTACTTC.

This chain connects TRBV25-1 to TRBJ2-1; 12 bases agree with TRBD2. Germline V gene data show CDR1 as MGHDK and CDR2 as SYGVNS. This CDR3 spans 17 amino acids. The V and J ends lost 8 bases and 6 bases, in that order; junction bases with no gene match: 14. This chain's CDR3 is CASSGLAGSRGGNEQFF. The CDR3 bases are TGTGCCAGCTCGGGACTAGCGGGCTCTCGTGGGGGCAATGAGCAGTTCTTC. The variable domain in full, completed from reference TRBV25-1 and TRBJ2-1, reads EADIYQTPRYLVIGTGKKITLECSQTMGHDKMYWYQQDPGMELHLIHYSYGVNSTEKGDLSSESTVSRIRTEHFPLTLESARPSHTSQYLCASSGLAGSRGGNEQFFGPGTRLTVL.

This chain uses TRBV10-3 with TRBJ2-7; D gene ambiguous. The CDR3 spans 10 residues. Germline loops: CDR1 ENHRY, CDR2 SYGVKD. Trimming shortened V by 8 bases and J by 4 bases, and 6 bases separated the two germline ends. CDR3 coding DNA: TGTGCCATCGGAGAGTACGAGCAGTACTTC. Translated, it gives CAIGEYEQYF.

The table lists this clonotype with many counts. The genes are TRBV3-1 and TRBJ2-1; D remains unclear. Germline V gene sequence: CDR1 LGHDT, CDR2 YNNKEL (reference sequence). Trimming removed 1 base from V and 0 bases from J, with 13 bases in between. The CDR3 loop spans 17 amino acids. The CDR3 nucleotides are TGTGCCAGCAGCCAAGTTGCCTACGACGCCTCCTACAATGAGCAGTTCTTC. Amino acid sequence: CASSQVAYDASYNEQFF.

J is TRBJ1-1 and V is TRBV18, with 7 bases matching TRBD1. With 1 base clipped from V and 5 bases from J, the junction kept 10 bases outside the gene matches. Germline lookup yields CDR1 KGHSH and CDR2 LQKENI. This CDR3 has 16 residues. The CDR3 DNA sequence: TGTGCCAGCTCACCACAGCCTACAGGGGCGGGGACTGAAGCTTTCTTT. It yields the protein CASSPQPTGAGTEAFF.

The chain has TRBV30 and TRBJ2-7, with D unresolved. Germline CDR1 is GTSNPN and CDR2 is SVGIG (reference sequence). The CDR3 totals 14 residues. Deletions cut 0 bases from V and 3 bases from J, with 12 bases between. The CDR3 region is CAWSVGRLNYEQYF. The DNA for the CDR3 is TGTGCCTGGAGTGTCGGGCGGTTAAACTACGAGCAGTACTTC. Together with reference TRBV30 and TRBJ2-7, the CDR3 gives the full variable domain: SQTIHQWPATLVQPVGSPLSLECTVEGTSNPNLYWYRQAAGRGLQLLFYSVGIGQISSEVPQNLSASRPQDRQFILSSKKLLLSDSGFYLCAWSVGRLNYEQYFGPGTRLTVT.

The V call is TRBV20-1, the J call TRBJ2-5; D is unresolved. V dropped 3 bases and J dropped 3 bases, with 8 bases sitting between them. The CDR3 consists of 12 residues. Germline V gene sequence: CDR1 DFQATT, CDR2 SNEGSKA (reference sequence). The CDR3 loop reads CSASPPEETQYF. The CDR3 DNA reads TGCAGTGCTAGCCCCCCCGAAGAGACCCAGTACTTC.

V is TRBV20-1 and J is TRBJ2-1; D perhaps matches TRBD2 (6 bases). CDR3 length: 15 amino acids. The germline gives CDR1 DFQATT, CDR2 SNEGSKA (reference sequence). V lost 6 bases and J lost 2, with 17 bases in between. The CDR3 nucleotides are TGCAGTGCGGTGGGTGGGGGGAGTACCTACAATGAGCAGTTCTTC. It yields the protein CSAVGGGSTYNEQFF.

Many counts were recorded for this clonotype. V usage is TRBV4-2 and J usage is TRBJ2-2; D is possibly TRBD2 (5 bases). This CDR3 is built from 14 residues. CDR1 is LGHNA, CDR2 YNFKEQ, per germline. Trimming stripped 4 bases from V and 4 bases from J, with 10 bases between. This chain's CDR3 is CASSRLGSTGELFF. In DNA form, the CDR3 reads TGTGCCAGCAGCCGTCTAGGGAGCACCGGGGAGCTGTTTTTT.

This clonotype has a count of ten or more. This chain links TRBV20-1 with TRBJ1-1, with TRBD1 matching 7 bases. The CDR3 length is 13 residues. V lost 0 bases to trimming and J lost 7 bases; unmatched junction nucleotides: 5. CDR1 is DFQATT and CDR2 is SNEGSKA in the germline V gene (reference sequence). CDR3 in amino acids: CSARDLRGDEAFF. DNA for the CDR3: TGCAGTGCTAGAGATCTCAGGGGGGATGAAGCTTTCTTT.

This clonotype was recorded a few times. The gene calls are TRBV4-3 and TRBJ2-2; 9 bases fit TRBD2. CDR1 and CDR2 (germline): LGHNA, YSLEER. Trimming cost V 1 base and J 4 bases; bases outside gene matches: 10. The CDR3 extends over 18 amino acids. DNA for the CDR3: TGCGCCAGCAGCCAAGGTTGGTTAGCGGGAGTGGGCACCGGGGAGCTGTTTTTT. Protein sequence: CASSQGWLAGVGTGELFF.